One T cell receptor beta chain is described in this entry. The V segment lost 5 bases and the J segment 4 bases; nucleotides outside the gene matches: 11. The CDR3 loop spans 18 amino acids. Library construction for TCR beta used iRepertoire HTBI primers and Arm-PCR of CDR3 regions. TCRdb re-analysed the multiplex PCR reads in MiXCR, keeping a single row per CDR3 protein. The data show 550,000 to 650,000 distinct CDR3 sequences, about 15% seen once. The time point here: newly diagnosed GD, antithyroid drugs for less than 3 months. Extracted RNA from PBMCs served as the source of the TCR library. This entry is derived from a study of regulatory T cells in long-lasting Graves disease. This sample was shared with a second study, whose subject was T cells in Graves' hyperthyroidism and ophthalmopathy.

Sequenced material: peripheral blood mononuclear cells (PBMCs), taken at new diagnosis, from a patient treated with antithyroid drugs. The chain has TRBV12-3 or TRBV12-4 and TRBJ2-2; TRBD1 matches at 12 bases. The clonotype was recovered from a young man with Graves disease. This CDR3 is CASSPGTGGESGTGELFF. CDR3 DNA: TGTGCCAGCAGTCCCGGGACAGGGGGCGAATCAGGCACCGGGGAGCTGTTTTTT.